This record concerns one TCR beta chain sequence. J lost 5 bases, V lost 6 bases, and 6 bases had no gene match. The length of the CDR3 is 14 residues. Germline loops: CDR1 MNHNS, CDR2 SASEGT. This entry comes from a study of T cell repertoires in aging, cancer and after chemotherapy. Background on the study: Donors were grouped into six age bands spanning 30 or younger through 70 or older.

The template was genomic DNA from peripheral blood, not RNA. Rearranged V-D-J TRB sequences were amplified with a mixed TRB-A/B primer pool. One entry per CDR3 protein results from TCRdb running MiXCR on the multiplex PCR reads. Here the sample spans roughly 3,500 distinct CDR3 sequences, 45% being singletons. Material: blood. The receptor comes from a human donor with a solid tumor. This chain uses TRBV6-1 with TRBJ1-2, with 10 bases fitting TRBD1. The DNA for the CDR3 is TGTGCCAGCAGGTCCGGGACAGGGGTGTATGGCTACACCTTC. Translated, it gives CASRSGTGVYGYTF.